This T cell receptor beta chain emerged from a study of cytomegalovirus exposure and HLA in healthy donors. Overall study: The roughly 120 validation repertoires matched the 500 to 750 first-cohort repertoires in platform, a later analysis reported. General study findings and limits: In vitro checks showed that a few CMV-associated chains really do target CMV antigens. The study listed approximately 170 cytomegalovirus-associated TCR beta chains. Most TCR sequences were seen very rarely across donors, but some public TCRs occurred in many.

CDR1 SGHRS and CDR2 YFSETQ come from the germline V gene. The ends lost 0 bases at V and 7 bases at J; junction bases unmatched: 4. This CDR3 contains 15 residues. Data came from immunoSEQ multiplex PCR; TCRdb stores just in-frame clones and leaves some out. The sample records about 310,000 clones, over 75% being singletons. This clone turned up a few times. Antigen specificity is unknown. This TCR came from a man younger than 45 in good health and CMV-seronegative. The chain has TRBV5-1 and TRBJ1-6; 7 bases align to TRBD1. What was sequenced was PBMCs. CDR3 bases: TGCGCCAGCAGCTTGGCCGCAGGGGGAAATTCACCCCTCCACTTT. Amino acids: CASSLAAGGNSPLHF.